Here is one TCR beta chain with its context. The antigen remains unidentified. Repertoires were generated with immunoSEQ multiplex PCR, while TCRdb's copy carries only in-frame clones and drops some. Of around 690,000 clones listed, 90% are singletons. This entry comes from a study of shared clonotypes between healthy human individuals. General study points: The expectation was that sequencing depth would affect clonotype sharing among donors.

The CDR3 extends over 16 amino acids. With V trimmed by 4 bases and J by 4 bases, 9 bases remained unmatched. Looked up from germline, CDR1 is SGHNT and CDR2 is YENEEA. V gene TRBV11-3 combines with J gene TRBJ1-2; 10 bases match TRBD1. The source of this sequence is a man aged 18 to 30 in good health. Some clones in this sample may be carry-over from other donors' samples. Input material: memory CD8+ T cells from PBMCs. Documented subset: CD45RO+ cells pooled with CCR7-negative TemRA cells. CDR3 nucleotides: TGTGCCAGCAGCTCAAGACAGGGGGCTATGGTCTATGGCTACACCTTC. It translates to CASSSRQGAMVYGYTF. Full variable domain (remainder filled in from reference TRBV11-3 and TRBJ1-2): EAGVVQSPRYKIIEKKQPVAFWCNPISGHNTLYWYLQNLGQGPELLIRYENEEAVDDSQLPKDRFSAERLKGVDSTLKIQPAELGDSAVYLCASSSRQGAMVYGYTFGSGTRLTVV.